These 4 T cell receptor beta chains share one sample of origin, sequenced in a study of blood T cell repertoires in COVID-19. Assay used: immunoSEQ multiplex PCR; TCRdb lists only in-frame clones, some missing. The sample carries around 120,000 clones, about 75% recorded once. The sequenced material came from peripheral blood. The receptors derive from a man of 80 years or more with acute or convalescent COVID-19.

This chain connects TRBV28 to TRBJ1-5; D is unresolved. CDR1 MDHEN and CDR2 SYDVKM come from the germline V gene. This CDR3 has 12 amino acids. V dropped 3 bases and J dropped 7 bases, with 7 bases sitting between them. CDR3: CASSFQKQPQHF. The CDR3, as DNA: TGTGCCAGCAGTTTCCAGAAGCAGCCCCAGCATTTT.

This clone occurred a few times. J is TRBJ2-2 and V is TRBV19, with TRBD2 matching 12 bases. CDR1 and CDR2 (germline): LNHDA, SQIVND (reference sequence). Germline trimming cut 5 bases from V and 5 bases from J; bases unmatched to any gene: 6. The CDR3 loop spans 16 amino acids. CDR3 residues: CASSQTSGRTTGELFF. The CDR3 DNA reads as TGTGCCAGTAGTCAGACTAGCGGGAGAACTACCGGGGAGCTGTTTTTT.

The CDR3 loop reads CASSSGTRFYEQYF. In DNA, the CDR3 is TGTGCCAGCAGCTCCGGGACTAGATTCTACGAGCAGTACTTC. V is TRBV7-2 and J is TRBJ2-7, with 8 bases identical to TRBD2. Per germline, CDR1 SGHTA and CDR2 FQGNSA. J was trimmed by 3 bases and V by 4 bases; bases with no gene match: 5. The CDR3 is 14 amino acids.

This rearrangement joins TRBV28 to TRBJ2-7; 7 bases match TRBD1. Germline-derived CDR1 and CDR2 are MDHEN and SYDVKM. This CDR3 is built from 14 residues. Trimming removed 7 bases from V and 0 bases from J; junction bases left unmatched: 6. CDR3 amino acids: CASNPRTGSYEQYF. The CDR3 nucleotides are TGTGCCAGCAACCCAAGGACAGGCTCCTACGAGCAGTACTTC.